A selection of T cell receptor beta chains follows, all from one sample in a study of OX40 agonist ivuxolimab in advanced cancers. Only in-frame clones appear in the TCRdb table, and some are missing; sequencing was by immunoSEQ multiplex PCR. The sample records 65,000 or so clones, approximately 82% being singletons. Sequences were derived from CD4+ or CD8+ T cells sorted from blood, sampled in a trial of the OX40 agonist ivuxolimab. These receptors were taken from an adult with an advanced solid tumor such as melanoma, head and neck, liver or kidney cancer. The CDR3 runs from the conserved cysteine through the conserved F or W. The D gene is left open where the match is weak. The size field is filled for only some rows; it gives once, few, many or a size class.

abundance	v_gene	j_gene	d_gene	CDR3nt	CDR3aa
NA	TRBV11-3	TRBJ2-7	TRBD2	TGTGCCAGCAGTCCGGCGGGGGGGCAGGGTCTCGCCGAGCAGTACTTC	CASSPAGGQGLAEQYF
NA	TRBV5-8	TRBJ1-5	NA	TGTGCCAGCAGCAAGGAAGGGGTTATCCCGCCCCAGCATTTT	CASSKEGVIPPQHF
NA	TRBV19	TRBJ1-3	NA	TGTGCCAGTAGGGAGGGACCGAACTCTGGAAACACCATATATTTT	CASREGPNSGNTIYF
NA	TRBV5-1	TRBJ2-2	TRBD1	TGCGCCAGCAGCTTGGCGGGACAGGGATACACCGGGGAGCTGTTTTTT	CASSLAGQGYTGELFF
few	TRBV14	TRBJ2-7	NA	TGTGCCAGCAGCCACGGGGGCTTAGGCTACGAGCAGTACTTC	CASSHGGLGYEQYF
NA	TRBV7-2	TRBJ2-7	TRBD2	TGTGCCAGCAGCTTAGAAGCGGGAGGACTCGAGCAGTACTTC	CASSLEAGGLEQYF
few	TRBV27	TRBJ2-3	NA	TGTGCCAGCAGTAGTTTGGGCAGCCCCTACACAGATACGCAGTATTTT	CASSSLGSPYTDTQYF
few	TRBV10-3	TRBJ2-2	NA	TGTGCCATCACCGAGGTCGGGGCCGGGGAGCTGTTTTTT	CAITEVGAGELFF
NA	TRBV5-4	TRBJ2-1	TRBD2	TGTGCCAGCAGCTTGGCAGGTAGCGGGGGTGAGCAGTTCTTC	CASSLAGSGGEQFF
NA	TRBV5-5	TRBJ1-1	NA	TGTGCCAGCAGCGCCTCCCCGGGCCTAGGCACTGAAGCTTTCTTT	CASSASPGLGTEAFF
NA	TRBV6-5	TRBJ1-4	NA	TGTGCCAGCAGTTACTACGGGACAACTAATGAAAAACTGTTTTTT	CASSYYGTTNEKLFF
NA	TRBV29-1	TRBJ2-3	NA	TGCAGCGTTGAAACAGCCACAGATACGCAGTATTTT	CSVETATDTQYF
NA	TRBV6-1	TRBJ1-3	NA	TGTGCCAGCCGCCTCTCTGGAAACACCATATATTTT	CASRLSGNTIYF
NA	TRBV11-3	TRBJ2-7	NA	TGTGCCAGCAGCTTAGAAAAAAGGCTTGGGCAGGGGATCTACGAGCAGTACTTC	CASSLEKRLGQGIYEQYF
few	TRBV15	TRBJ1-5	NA	TGTGCCACCAGCAGAGACTTAGGGCACAATCAGCCCCAGCATTTT	CATSRDLGHNQPQHF
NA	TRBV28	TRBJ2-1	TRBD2	TGTGCCAGCAGGGGGGGGTCTTATGAGCAGTTCTTC	CASRGGSYEQFF
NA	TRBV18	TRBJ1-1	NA	TGTGCCAGCGGAACCGGGATGGGCACTGAAGCTTTCTTT	CASGTGMGTEAFF
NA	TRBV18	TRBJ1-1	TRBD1	TGTGCCAGCTCACCATCGGGAACAGGGGGAGAAGCTTTCTTT	CASSPSGTGGEAFF
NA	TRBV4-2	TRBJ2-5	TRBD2	TGTGCCAGCAGCCAAGAACGTGGGAGGGCGGCCCGAGAGACCCAGTACTTC	CASSQERGRAARETQYF
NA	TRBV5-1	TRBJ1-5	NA	TGCGCCAGCAGCTTGACCGGATATAGCAATCAGCCCCAGCATTTT	CASSLTGYSNQPQHF
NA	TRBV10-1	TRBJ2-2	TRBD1	TGCGCCAGCGGGGACAGGGCGGGCACCGGGGAGCTGTTTTTT	CASGDRAGTGELFF
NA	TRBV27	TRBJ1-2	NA	TGTGCCAGCAGTTCAAGTGGGGGGGAGCTTACCTATGGCTACACCTTC	CASSSSGGELTYGYTF
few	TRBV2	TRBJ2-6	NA	TGTGCCAGCAGTGAAGCGCTTGAAGGTTACCGAAGCTCTGGGGCCAACGTCCTGACTTTC	CASSEALEGYRSSGANVLTF
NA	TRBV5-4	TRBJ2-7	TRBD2	TGTGCCAGCAGCCTGGGGACTAGCGGGATGTACGAGCAGTACTTC	CASSLGTSGMYEQYF
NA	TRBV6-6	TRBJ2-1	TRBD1	TGTGCCAGCACTCGACCGGGACAGGCTGGCCCTCAGCAGTTCTTC	CASTRPGQAGPQQFF
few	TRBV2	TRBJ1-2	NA	TGTGCCAGCAGTGCGGGGGTGGGTGGCTACACCTTC	CASSAGVGGYTF
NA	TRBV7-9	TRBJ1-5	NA	TGTGCCAGCAGCTTAGGCGGGGGTAGTCAGCCCCAGCATTTT	CASSLGGGSQPQHF
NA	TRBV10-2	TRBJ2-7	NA	TGCGCCAGCAGTGAGGGCGGGGCGTCCTCCTACGAGCAGTACTTC	CASSEGGASSYEQYF
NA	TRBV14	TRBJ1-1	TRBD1	TGTGCCAGCAGCCTTGCACAGGGGAAAGCTTTCTTT	CASSLAQGKAFF
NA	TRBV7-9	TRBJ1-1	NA	TGTGCCAGCAGCTTAGGAGGGACCGGGGACACTGAAGCTTTCTTT	CASSLGGTGDTEAFF
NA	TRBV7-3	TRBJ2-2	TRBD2	TGTGCCAGCAGCTCCGGGGGGTACACCGGGGAGCTGTTTTTT	CASSSGGYTGELFF
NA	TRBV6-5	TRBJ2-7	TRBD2	TGTGGCAGCGGGGACCCCTCCTACGAGCAGTACTTC	CGSGDPSYEQYF
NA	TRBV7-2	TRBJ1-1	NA	TGTGCCAGCAGCCCTCGCAGGGTGCGCGCTTTCTTT	CASSPRRVRAFF
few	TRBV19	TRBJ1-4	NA	TGTGCCAGTAGTATCGGCCCGGGGGATGAAAAACTGTTTTTT	CASSIGPGDEKLFF
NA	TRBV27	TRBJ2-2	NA	TGTGCCAGCAGTTTACTCGGGACTCAGACCGGGGAGCTGTTTTTT	CASSLLGTQTGELFF
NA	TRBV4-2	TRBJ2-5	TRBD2	TGTGCCAGCACCCCACTAGCGGGGGGAAAAGAGACCCAGTACTTC	CASTPLAGGKETQYF
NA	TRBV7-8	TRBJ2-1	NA	TGTGCCAGCAGCTTAGCAGGCCCTACCAATGAGCAGTTCTTC	CASSLAGPTNEQFF
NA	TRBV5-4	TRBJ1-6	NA	TGTGCCAGCAGCTCGCAAAATTCACCCCTCCACTTT	CASSSQNSPLHF
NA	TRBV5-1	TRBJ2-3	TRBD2	TGCGCCAGCAGCTTTGGACTAGCGGGGGGACCTTACACAGATACGCAGTATTTT	CASSFGLAGGPYTDTQYF
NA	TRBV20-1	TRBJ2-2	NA	TGCAGTGCTAGCCCCGCCGGGGAGCTGTTTTTT	CSASPAGELFF
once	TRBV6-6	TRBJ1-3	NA	TGTGCCAGCAGTTCGATGGACTCTGGAAACACCATATATTTT	CASSSMDSGNTIYF
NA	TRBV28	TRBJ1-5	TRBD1	TGTGCCAGCAGTTTAGGGGACAGGAGCAATCAGCCCCAGCATTTT	CASSLGDRSNQPQHF
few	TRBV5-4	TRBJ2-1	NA	TGTGCCAGCAGCTTATCACGCGAGCAGTTCTTC	CASSLSREQFF
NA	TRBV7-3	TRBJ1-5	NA	TGTGCCAGCAGCCCGGGCGGGTTGGGCAATCAGCCCCAGCATTTT	CASSPGGLGNQPQHF
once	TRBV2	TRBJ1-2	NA	TGTGCCAGCAGGGAAGACACCTATGGCTACACCTTC	CASREDTYGYTF
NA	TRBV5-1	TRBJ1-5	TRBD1	TGCGCCAGCAGCTTAGGCTCGACAGGGCATCAGCCCCAGCATTTT	CASSLGSTGHQPQHF
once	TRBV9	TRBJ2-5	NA	TGTGCCAGCAGCGTAGGAGGGGGGTGGTACCAAGAGACCCAGTACTTC	CASSVGGGWYQETQYF
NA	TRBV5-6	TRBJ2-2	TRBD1	TGTGCCAGCAGCACACAGGGGCCCACGAACACCGGGGAGCTGTTTTTT	CASSTQGPTNTGELFF
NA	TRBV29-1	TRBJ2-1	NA	TGCAGCGGGGGGGCCGATTACAATGAGCAGTTCTTC	CSGGADYNEQFF
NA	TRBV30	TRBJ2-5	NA	TGTGCCTGCCTGGGACTCCAAGAGACCCAGTACTTC	CACLGLQETQYF
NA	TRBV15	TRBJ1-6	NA	TGTGCCACCAGCTCCCCGGAGGGCAGGGATAATTCACCCCTCCACTTT	CATSSPEGRDNSPLHF
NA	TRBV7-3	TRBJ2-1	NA	TGTGCCAGCAGCTTCCAACCCGGGACGAACAATGAGCAGTTCTTC	CASSFQPGTNNEQFF
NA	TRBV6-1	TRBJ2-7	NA	TGTGCCAGCAGTGTGGCCAGGGGAGGACTGTACGAGCAGTACTTC	CASSVARGGLYEQYF
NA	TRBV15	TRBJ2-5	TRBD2	TGTGCCACCAGCAGAGATGGAGGGACTAGCCGGAGCTTAGAGACCCAGTACTTC	CATSRDGGTSRSLETQYF